Reported below is one TCR beta chain. Its specificity is not known. These data come from a study of cytotoxic CD8 clonotypes in ibrutinib-treated CLL. Study background: Response was recorded as partial in some 24 patients and complete in 2; at median around 68 months, approximately 14 remained remitted and about 12 had progressed. Study-level results: Increased clonality at ibrutinib response gave way to a return toward baseline at progression. Sustained-remission and progressing patients had different sampling times. At the start, clonality exceeded age-matched healthy donors and followed circulating CD8+ T-cell counts.

Only in-frame clones appear in the TCRdb table, and some are missing; sequencing was by immunoSEQ multiplex PCR. The table lists approximately 150,000 clones, about 80% of them singletons, with about 4.5% in the top ten. Germline V gives CDR1 SGHNT, CDR2 YYREEE (reference sequence). Germline trimming cut 4 bases from V and 4 bases from J; bases unmatched to any gene: 5. The CDR3 contains 14 residues. Source: PBMCs, taken after 24 months of ibrutinib treatment. V usage is TRBV5-4 and J usage is TRBJ1-2, with 9 bases lining up with TRBD1. This receptor was identified in a human donor with chronic lymphocytic leukemia. The CDR3 is CASSRDRVSYGYTF. The DNA for the CDR3 is TGTGCCAGCAGCCGGGACAGGGTCAGCTATGGCTACACCTTC.